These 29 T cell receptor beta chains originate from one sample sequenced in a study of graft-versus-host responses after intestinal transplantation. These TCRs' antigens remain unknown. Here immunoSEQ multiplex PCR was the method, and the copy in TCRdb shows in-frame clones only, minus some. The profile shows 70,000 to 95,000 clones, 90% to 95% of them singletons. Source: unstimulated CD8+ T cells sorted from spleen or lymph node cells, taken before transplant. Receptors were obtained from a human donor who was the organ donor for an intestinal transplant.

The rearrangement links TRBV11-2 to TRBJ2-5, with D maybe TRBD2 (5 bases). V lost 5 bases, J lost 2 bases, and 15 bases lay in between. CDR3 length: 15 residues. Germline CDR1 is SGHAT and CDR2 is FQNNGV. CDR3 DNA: TGTGCCAGCAGCGCGCGGAGAGGACTGCAAGAGACCCAGTACTTC. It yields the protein CASSARRGLQETQYF.

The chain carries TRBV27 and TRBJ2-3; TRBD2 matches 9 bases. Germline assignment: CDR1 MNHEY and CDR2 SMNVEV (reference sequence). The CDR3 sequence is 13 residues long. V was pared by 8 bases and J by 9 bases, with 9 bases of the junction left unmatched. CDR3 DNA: TGTGCCAGCTTCGGGAGGAGCGGGGGGACGCAGTATTTT. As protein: CASFGRSGGTQYF.

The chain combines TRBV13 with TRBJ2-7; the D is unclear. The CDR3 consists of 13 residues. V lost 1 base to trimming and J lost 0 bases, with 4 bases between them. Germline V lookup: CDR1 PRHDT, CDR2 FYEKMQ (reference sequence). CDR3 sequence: CASSLDNSYEQYF. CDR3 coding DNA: TGTGCCAGCAGCTTAGACAACTCCTACGAGCAGTACTTC.

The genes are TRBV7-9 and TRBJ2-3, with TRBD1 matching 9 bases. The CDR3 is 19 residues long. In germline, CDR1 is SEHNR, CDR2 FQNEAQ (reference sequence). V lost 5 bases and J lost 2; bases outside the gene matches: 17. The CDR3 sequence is CASSPRPWTGVWPTDTQYF. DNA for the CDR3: TGTGCCAGCAGCCCCCGCCCCTGGACAGGGGTTTGGCCCACAGATACGCAGTATTTT.

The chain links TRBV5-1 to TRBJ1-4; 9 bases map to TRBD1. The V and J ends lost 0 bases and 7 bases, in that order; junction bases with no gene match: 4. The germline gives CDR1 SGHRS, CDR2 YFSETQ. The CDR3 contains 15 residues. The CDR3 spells CASSLEPGQGEKLFF. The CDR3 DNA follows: TGCGCCAGCAGCTTGGAGCCGGGACAGGGTGAAAAACTGTTTTTT.

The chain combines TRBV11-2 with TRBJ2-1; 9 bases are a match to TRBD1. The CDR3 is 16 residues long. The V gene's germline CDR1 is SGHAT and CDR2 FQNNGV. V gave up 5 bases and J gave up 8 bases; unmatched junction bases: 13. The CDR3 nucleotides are TGTGCCAGCAGCGCAATAGGGACAGGGACGTGGGATGAGCAGTTCTTC. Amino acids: CASSAIGTGTWDEQFF.

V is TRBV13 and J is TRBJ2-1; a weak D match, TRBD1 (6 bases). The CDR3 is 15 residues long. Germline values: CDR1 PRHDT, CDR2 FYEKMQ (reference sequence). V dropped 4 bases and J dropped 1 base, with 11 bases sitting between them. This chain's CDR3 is CASSYGTNSYNEQFF. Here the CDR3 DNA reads TGTGCCAGCAGCTACGGGACAAATTCCTACAATGAGCAGTTCTTC.

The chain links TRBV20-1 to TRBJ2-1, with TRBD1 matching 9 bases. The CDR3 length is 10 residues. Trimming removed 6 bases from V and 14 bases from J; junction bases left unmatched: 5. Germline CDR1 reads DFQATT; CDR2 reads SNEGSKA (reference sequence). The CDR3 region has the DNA TGCAGTGCCCACAGGGGGCAGGAGTTCTTC. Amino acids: CSAHRGQEFF.

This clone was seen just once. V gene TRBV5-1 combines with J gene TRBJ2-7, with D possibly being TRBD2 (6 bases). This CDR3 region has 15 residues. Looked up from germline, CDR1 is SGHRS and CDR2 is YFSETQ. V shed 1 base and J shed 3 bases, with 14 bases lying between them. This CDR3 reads CASSLTRDWIYEQYF. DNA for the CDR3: TGCGCCAGCAGCTTGACTAGGGACTGGATCTACGAGCAGTACTTC.

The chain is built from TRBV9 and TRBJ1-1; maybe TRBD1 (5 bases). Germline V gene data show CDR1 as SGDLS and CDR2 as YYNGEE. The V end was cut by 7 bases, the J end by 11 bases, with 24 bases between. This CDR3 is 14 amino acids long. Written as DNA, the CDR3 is TGTGCCAGCGTCCCGGGGGAAAACGGCGAGGGGGCTTTCTTT. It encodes CASVPGENGEGAFF. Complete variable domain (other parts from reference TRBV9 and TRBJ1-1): DSGVTQTPKHLITATGQRVTLRCSPRSGDLSVYWYQQSLDQGLQFLIQYYNGEERAKGNILERFSAQQFPDLHSELNLSSLELGDSALYFCASVPGENGEGAFFGQGTRLTVV.

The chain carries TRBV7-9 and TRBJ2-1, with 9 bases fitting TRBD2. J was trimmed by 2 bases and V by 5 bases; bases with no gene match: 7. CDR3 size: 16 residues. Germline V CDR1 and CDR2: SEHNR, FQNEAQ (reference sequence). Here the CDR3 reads CASSHLGGGAYNEQFF. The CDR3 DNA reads TGTGCCAGCAGCCACCTAGGCGGGGGGGCCTACAATGAGCAGTTCTTC.

The CDR3 sequence: CASSFGDTGIVYGYTF. Here the CDR3 DNA reads TGTGCCAGCAGCTTTGGGGATACAGGGATCGTCTATGGCTACACCTTC. J is TRBJ1-2 and V is TRBV11-2; D is perhaps TRBD1 (6 bases). The CDR3 covers 16 residues. The V end was cut by 3 bases, the J end by 4 bases, with 18 bases between. Germline loops: CDR1 SGHAT, CDR2 FQNNGV.

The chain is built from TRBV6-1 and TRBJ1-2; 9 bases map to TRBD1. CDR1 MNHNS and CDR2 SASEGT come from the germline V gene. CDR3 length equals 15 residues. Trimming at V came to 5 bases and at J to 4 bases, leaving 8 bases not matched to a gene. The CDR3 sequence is CASSSTGQGFYGYTF. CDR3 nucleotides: TGTGCCAGCAGTTCGACGGGACAGGGATTCTATGGCTACACCTTC.

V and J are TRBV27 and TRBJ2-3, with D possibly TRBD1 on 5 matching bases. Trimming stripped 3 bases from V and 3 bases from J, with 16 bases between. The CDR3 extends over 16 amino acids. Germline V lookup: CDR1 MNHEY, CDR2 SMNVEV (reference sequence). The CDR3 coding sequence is TGTGCCAGCAGTTTGTTATGGGTCTCAGGGACAGATACGCAGTATTTT. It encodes CASSLLWVSGTDTQYF.

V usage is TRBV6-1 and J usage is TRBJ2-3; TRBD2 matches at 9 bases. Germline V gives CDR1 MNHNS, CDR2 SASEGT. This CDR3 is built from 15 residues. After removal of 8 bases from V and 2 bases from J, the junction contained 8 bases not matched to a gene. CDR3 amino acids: CASGPAGGLTDTQYF. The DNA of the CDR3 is TGTGCCAGCGGGCCAGCGGGGGGCCTCACAGATACGCAGTATTTT.

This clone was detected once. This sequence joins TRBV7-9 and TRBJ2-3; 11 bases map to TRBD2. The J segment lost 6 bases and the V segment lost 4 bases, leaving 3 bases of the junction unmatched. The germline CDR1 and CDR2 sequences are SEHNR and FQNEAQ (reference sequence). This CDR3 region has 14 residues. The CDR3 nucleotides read TGTGCCAGCAGCTGGTGGACTAGCGGGGATACGCAGTATTTT. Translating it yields CASSWWTSGDTQYF.

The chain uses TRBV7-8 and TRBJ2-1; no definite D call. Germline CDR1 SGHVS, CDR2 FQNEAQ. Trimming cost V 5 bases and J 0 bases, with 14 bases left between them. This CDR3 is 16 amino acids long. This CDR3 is CASSHLVVISYNEQFF. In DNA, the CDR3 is TGTGCCAGCAGCCATTTGGTAGTAATCTCCTACAATGAGCAGTTCTTC.

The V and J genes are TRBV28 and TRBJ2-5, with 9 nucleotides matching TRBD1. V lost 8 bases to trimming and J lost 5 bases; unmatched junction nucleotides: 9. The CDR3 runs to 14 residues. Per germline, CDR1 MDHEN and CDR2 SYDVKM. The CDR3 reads CASGRTGVVETQYF. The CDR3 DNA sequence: TGTGCCAGCGGCCGGACAGGGGTCGTGGAGACCCAGTACTTC.

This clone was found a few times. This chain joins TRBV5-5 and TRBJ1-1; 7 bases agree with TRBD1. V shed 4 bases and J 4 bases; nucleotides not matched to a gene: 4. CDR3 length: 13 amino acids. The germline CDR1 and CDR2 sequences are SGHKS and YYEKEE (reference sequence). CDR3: CASSQSGGTEAFF. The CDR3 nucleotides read TGTGCCAGCAGCCAGTCAGGGGGCACTGAAGCTTTCTTT.

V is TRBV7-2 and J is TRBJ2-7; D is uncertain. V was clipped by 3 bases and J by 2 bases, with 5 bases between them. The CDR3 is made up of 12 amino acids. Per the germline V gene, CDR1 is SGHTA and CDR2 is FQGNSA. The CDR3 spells CASSFTAYEQYF. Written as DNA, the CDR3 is TGTGCCAGCAGCTTCACAGCCTACGAGCAGTACTTC.

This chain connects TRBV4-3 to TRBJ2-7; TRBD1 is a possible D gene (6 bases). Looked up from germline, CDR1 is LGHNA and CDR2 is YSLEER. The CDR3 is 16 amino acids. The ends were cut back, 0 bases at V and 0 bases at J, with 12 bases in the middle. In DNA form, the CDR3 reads TGCGCCAGCAGCCAAGATGAACAGGGCGCCTCCTACGAGCAGTACTTC. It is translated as CASSQDEQGASYEQYF.

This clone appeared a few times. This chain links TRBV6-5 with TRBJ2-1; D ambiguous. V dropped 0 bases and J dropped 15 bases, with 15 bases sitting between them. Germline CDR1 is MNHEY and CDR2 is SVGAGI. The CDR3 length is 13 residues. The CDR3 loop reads CASSYSARGRRFF. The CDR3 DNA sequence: TGTGCCAGCAGTTACTCGGCTCGAGGTCGTCGGTTCTTC.

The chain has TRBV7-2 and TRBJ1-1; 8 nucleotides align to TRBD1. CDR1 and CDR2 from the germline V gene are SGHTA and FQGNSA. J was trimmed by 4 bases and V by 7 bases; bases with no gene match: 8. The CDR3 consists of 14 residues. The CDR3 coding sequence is TGTGCCAGCACCTCTAGGACAGGGAGCACTGAAGCTTTCTTT. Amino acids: CASTSRTGSTEAFF. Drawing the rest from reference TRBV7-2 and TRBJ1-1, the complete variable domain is GAGVSQSPSNKVTEKGKDVELRCDPISGHTALYWYRQSLGQGLEFLIYFQGNSAPDKSGLPSDRFSAERTGGSVSTLTIQRTQQEDSAVYLCASTSRTGSTEAFFGQGTRLTVV.

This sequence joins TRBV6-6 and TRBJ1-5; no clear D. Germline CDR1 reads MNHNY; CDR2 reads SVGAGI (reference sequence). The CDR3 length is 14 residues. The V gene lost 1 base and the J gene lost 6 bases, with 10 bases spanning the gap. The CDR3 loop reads CASSYWAGFQPQHF. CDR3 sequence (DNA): TGTGCCAGCAGTTACTGGGCAGGTTTTCAGCCCCAGCATTTT.

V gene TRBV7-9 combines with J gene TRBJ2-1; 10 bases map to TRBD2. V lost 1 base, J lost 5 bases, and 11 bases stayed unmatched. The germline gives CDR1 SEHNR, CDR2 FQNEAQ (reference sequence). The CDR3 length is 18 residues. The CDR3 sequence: CASSLVPYTSGIDNEQFF. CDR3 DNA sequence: TGTGCCAGCAGCTTAGTACCCTACACTAGCGGGATCGACAATGAGCAGTTCTTC. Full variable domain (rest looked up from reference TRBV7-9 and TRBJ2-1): DTGVSQNPRHKITKRGQNVTFRCDPISEHNRLYWYRQTLGQGPEFLTYFQNEAQLEKSRLLSDRFSAERPKGSFSTLEIQRTEQGDSAMYLCASSLVPYTSGIDNEQFFGPGTRLTVL.

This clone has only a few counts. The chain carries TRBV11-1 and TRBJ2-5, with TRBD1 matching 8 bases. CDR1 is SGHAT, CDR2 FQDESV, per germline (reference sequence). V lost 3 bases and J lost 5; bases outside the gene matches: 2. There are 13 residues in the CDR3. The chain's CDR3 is CASSLQGAETQYF. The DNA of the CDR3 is TGTGCCAGCAGCTTGCAGGGGGCCGAGACCCAGTACTTC.

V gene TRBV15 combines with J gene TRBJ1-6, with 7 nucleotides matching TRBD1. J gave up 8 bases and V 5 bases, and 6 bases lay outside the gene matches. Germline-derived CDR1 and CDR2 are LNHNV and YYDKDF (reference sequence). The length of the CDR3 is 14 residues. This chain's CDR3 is CATSAEGAHSPLHF. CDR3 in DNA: TGTGCCACCAGCGCAGAGGGGGCTCATTCACCCCTCCACTTT.

CDR3 nucleotides: TGTGCCAGCAGCTTTTACGGGAACTACGAGCAGTACTTC. This encodes CASSFYGNYEQYF. The chain recombines TRBV5-4 with TRBJ2-7; D might be TRBD2 (5 bases). CDR1 and CDR2 (germline): SGHNT, YYREEE (reference sequence). Trimming took 2 bases from V and 3 from J, leaving 9 bases between them. The CDR3 has 13 amino acids.

CDR3 coding DNA: TGTGCCAGCAGTTTTTGGCGAGGCGGGGAGCTGTTTTTT. Translation gives CASSFWRGGELFF. The rearrangement links TRBV27 to TRBJ2-2, with D uncertain. The CDR3 totals 13 residues. CDR1 is MNHEY and CDR2 is SMNVEV in the germline V gene (reference sequence). V was trimmed by 3 bases and J by 7 bases, leaving 9 bases between them.